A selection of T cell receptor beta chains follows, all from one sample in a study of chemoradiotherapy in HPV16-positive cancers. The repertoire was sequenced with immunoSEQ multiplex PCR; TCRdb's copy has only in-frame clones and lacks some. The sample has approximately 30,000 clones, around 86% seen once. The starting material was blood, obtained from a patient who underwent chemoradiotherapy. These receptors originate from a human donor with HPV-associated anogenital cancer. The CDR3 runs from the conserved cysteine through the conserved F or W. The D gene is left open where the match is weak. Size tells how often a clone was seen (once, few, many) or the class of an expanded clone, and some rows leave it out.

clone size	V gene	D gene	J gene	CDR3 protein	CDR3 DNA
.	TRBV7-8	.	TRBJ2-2	CASIMTHGGNTGELFF	TGTGCCAGCATAATGACCCACGGGGGGAACACCGGGGAGCTGTTTTTT
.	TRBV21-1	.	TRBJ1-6	CASSKGGCRRGEYNSPLHF	TGTGCCAGCAGCAAAGGCGGGTGTCGCCGAGGAGAGTATAATTCACCCCTCCACTTT
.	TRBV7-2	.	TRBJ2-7	CASSPDWGDEQYF	TGTGCCAGCAGTCCCGACTGGGGGGACGAGCAGTACTTC
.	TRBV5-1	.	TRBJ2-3	CASSPLGPSTDTQYF	TGCGCCAGCAGCCCCCTAGGCCCTAGCACAGATACGCAGTATTTT
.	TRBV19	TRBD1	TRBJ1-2	CASSMTGDTFTF	TGTGCCAGTAGTATGACAGGGGATACTTTCACCTTC
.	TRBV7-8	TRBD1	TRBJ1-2	CASSTGQGDYYGYTF	TGTGCCAGCAGCACAGGACAGGGGGACTACTATGGCTACACCTTC
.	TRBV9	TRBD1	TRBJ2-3	CASSPRPGQGKDTQYF	TGTGCCAGCAGCCCCCGGCCGGGACAGGGTAAAGATACGCAGTATTTT
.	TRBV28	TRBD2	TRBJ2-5	CASSSPGTSGVWTQYF	TGTGCCAGCAGTTCCCCAGGGACTAGCGGGGTGTGGACCCAGTACTTC
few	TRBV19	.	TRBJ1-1	CASSIKEGGGPAFF	TGTGCCAGTAGTATAAAGGAAGGCGGGGGACCAGCTTTCTTT
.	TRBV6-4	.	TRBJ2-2	CASSVGAGELFF	TGTGCCAGCAGTGTCGGTGCCGGGGAGCTGTTTTTT
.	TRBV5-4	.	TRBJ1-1	CASSFPNTEAFF	TGTGCCAGCAGCTTCCCGAACACTGAAGCTTTCTTT
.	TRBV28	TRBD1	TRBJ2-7	CASSTIRRTGAYEQYF	TGTGCCAGCAGTACTATTAGGAGGACAGGAGCCTACGAGCAGTACTTC
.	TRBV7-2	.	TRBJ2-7	CASSTQSVGYEQYF	TGTGCCAGCAGCACCCAGTCCGTTGGGTACGAGCAGTACTTC
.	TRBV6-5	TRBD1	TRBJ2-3	CASSYVGTGADTQYF	TGTGCCAGCAGTTACGTGGGGACAGGGGCAGATACGCAGTATTTT
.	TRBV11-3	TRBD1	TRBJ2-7	CAPWTGTYEQYF	TGTGCCCCCTGGACAGGCACCTACGAGCAGTACTTC
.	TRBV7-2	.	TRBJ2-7	CASSNNGGSSYEQYF	TGTGCCAGCAGCAACAACGGGGGCAGCTCCTACGAGCAGTACTTC
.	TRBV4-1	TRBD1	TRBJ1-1	CASSQDKWGQGGLNTEAFF	TGCGCCAGCAGCCAAGATAAATGGGGACAGGGGGGATTGAACACTGAAGCTTTCTTT
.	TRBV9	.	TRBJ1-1	CASSVYREGSEAFF	TGTGCCAGCAGCGTATACAGGGAGGGTAGTGAAGCTTTCTTT
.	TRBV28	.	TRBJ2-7	CASNTGSEQYF	TGTGCCAGCAACACAGGCTCAGAGCAGTACTTC
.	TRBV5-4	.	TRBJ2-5	CASSLGGKTQYF	TGTGCCAGCAGCTTGGGGGGCAAGACCCAGTACTTC
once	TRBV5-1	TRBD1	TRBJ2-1	CASSLVGQSYNEQFF	TGCGCCAGCAGCTTGGTGGGACAGTCCTACAATGAGCAGTTCTTC
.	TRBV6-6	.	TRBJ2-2	CASRKNTGELFF	TGTGCCAGCAGGAAGAACACCGGGGAGCTGTTTTTT
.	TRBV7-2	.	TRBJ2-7	CASSPRWGPYEQYF	TGTGCCAGCAGCCCCCGATGGGGGCCCTACGAGCAGTACTTC
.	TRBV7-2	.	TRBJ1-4	CASSLVAGMGEKLFF	TGTGCCAGCAGCTTAGTGGCCGGTATGGGGGAAAAACTGTTTTTT
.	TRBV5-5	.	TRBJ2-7	CASSLLSTYYEQYF	TGTGCCAGCAGCTTGCTAAGCACCTACTACGAGCAGTACTTC
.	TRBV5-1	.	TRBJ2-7	CASSFSHEQYF	TGCGCCAGCAGCTTTAGCCACGAGCAGTACTTC
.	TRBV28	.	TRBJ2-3	CASSFARGVTDTQYF	TGTGCCAGCAGTTTTGCCAGAGGGGTCACAGATACGCAGTATTTT
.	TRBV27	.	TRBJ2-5	CASSSRGGETQYF	TGTGCCAGCAGTTCCAGGGGTGGTGAGACCCAGTACTTC
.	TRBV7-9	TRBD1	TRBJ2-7	CASLQGSTYEQYF	TGTGCCAGCTTACAGGGGTCAACCTACGAGCAGTACTTC
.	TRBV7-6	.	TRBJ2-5	CASGNQETQYF	TGTGCCAGCGGTAACCAAGAGACCCAGTACTTC
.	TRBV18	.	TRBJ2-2	CASSQVARGGTGELFF	TGTGCCAGCTCACAAGTCGCCCGGGGCGGCACCGGGGAGCTGTTTTTT
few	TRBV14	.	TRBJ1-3	CASSQAGDGNTIYF	TGTGCCAGCAGCCAAGCCGGAGACGGAAACACCATATATTTT
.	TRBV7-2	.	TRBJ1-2	CASSLANGGGYTF	TGTGCCAGCAGCTTAGCGAATGGTGGTGGCTACACCTTC
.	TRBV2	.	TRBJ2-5	CASTPKETQYF	TGTGCCAGCACCCCGAAAGAGACCCAGTACTTC
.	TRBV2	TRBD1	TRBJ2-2	CASSGSRDRTAGELFF	TGTGCCAGCAGTGGGTCCCGGGACAGGACAGCCGGGGAGCTGTTTTTT
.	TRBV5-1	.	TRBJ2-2	CASGTSGTGELFF	TGCGCCAGCGGGACGAGTGGAACCGGGGAGCTGTTTTTT
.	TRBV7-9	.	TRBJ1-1	CASRPQGYDEAFF	TGTGCCAGCAGACCACAGGGATATGATGAAGCTTTCTTT
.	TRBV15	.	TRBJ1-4	CATGEGATNEKLFF	TGTGCCACCGGGGAGGGTGCCACTAATGAAAAACTGTTTTTT
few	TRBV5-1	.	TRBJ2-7	CASSPTPGADYEQYF	TGCGCCAGCAGCCCGACCCCCGGGGCCGATTACGAGCAGTACTTC
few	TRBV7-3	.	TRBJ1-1	CASSLGVGFETFF	TGTGCCAGCAGCTTAGGCGTAGGATTCGAGACTTTCTTT
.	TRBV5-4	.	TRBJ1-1	CASSQDTGTEAFF	TGTGCCAGCAGCCAAGATACTGGCACTGAAGCTTTCTTT
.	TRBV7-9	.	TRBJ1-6	CASSLGENSPLHF	TGTGCCAGCAGCTTAGGGGAGAATTCACCCCTCCACTTT
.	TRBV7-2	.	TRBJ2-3	CASSLEVLLSTDTQYF	TGTGCCAGCAGCTTAGAGGTTTTACTTAGCACAGATACGCAGTATTTT
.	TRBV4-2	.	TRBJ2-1	CASSQAPGGEQFF	TGTGCCAGCAGCCAAGCCCCAGGAGGTGAGCAGTTCTTC
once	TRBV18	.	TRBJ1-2	CASSPEQRANYGYTF	TGTGCCAGCTCACCAGAGCAGAGAGCTAACTATGGCTACACCTTC
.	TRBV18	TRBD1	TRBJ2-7	CASSPPGQGYEQYF	TGTGCCAGCTCACCACCGGGACAGGGGTACGAGCAGTACTTC
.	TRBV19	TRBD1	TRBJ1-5	CASARQGDQPQHF	TGTGCCAGTGCCAGACAGGGGGATCAGCCCCAGCATTTT
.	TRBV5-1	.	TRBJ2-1	CASSFPQPYDNEQFF	TGCGCCAGCAGCTTCCCCCAGCCCTATGACAATGAGCAGTTCTTC
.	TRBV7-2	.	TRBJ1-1	CASSLVQGLTEAFF	TGTGCCAGCAGCTTAGTGCAGGGTCTGACTGAAGCTTTCTTT
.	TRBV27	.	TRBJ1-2	CASSPAGEALNYGYTF	TGTGCCAGCAGTCCCGCCGGGGAGGCCCTGAACTATGGCTACACCTTC
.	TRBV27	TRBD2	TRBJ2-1	CASSYGTSDANEQFF	TGTGCCAGCAGTTACGGGACTAGCGATGCCAATGAGCAGTTCTTC
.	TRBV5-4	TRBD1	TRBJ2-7	CASSPGGQTYEQYF	TGTGCCAGCAGCCCTGGGGGACAGACCTACGAGCAGTACTTC